This T cell receptor beta chain was captured in a study of T cell clonotyping in hematopoietic cell transplantation. In regard to this clone: Its matching antigen is unknown. The junction differs from germline at one of its ends, possibly a read error.

Recipient blood drawn about 28 days pretransplant and days 30, 100, 180 after. CDR3 length equals 13 residues. CDR1 is SGHDN, CDR2 FVKESK, per germline. Libraries were prepared by immunoSEQ multiplex PCR; TCRdb keeps only in-frame clonotypes and omits some of them. The table has tens of thousands of clones, approximately 90% seen once. Overall study results and limits: At the given depth, recipient repertoires were over 95% de novo clonotypes. Broader posttransplant TCR repertoire diversity was predicted by graft donor and pretransplant recipient Inverse Simpson Index values. Recipient TCR diversity dropped after transplant; expanded clonotypes rose from day 30 to 180.

The starting material was PBMCs, obtained 100 days after allogeneic stem cell transplant. V gene TRBV14 combines with J gene TRBJ1-2; D gene unclear. This TCR was sampled from a female patient aged 50-59 years who had an allogeneic stem cell transplant from a related donor, so the T cells may come from the graft donor. Some clones in this sample may be carry-over from other donors' samples. The CDR3 here is CASSQVMGETVSF. In DNA, the CDR3 is TGTGCCAGCAGCCAAGTCATGGGAGAGACGGTTTCCTTC.